Listed below are T cell receptor beta chains from one sample, sequenced in a study of patients and donors after allogeneic stem cell transplantation. TCRdb used MiXCR to reprocess the RT-PCR reads, holding one entry per CDR3 protein. The sample has about a million distinct CDR3 sequences; around 17% are singletons. Sequencing was done on a sample of blood, either unsorted or a sorted T cell fraction (not recorded which). These receptors originate from a human donor who was either an allogeneic HSCT recipient or a stem cell or donor lymphocyte infusion donor (not recorded which). It is not recorded whose cells these are; they may come from a transplant donor. The CDR3 runs from the conserved cysteine through the conserved F or W. Size tells how often a clone was seen (once, few, many) or the class of an expanded clone, and some rows leave it out.

clone size	V gene	J gene	CDR3 protein
few	TRBV5-1	TRBJ1-6	CASSQGEEQDSPLHF
-	TRBV6-1	TRBJ1-1	CASRFADRTSEAFF
-	TRBV3-1	TRBJ2-1	CAAGPYNEQFF
-	TRBV20-1	TRBJ1-2	CSAPRTGTRYGYTF
-	TRBV5-6	TRBJ1-5	CASSSYRVASNQPQHF
few	TRBV5-8	TRBJ1-2	CASSLGWYGYTF
-	TRBV12-3/TRBV12-4	TRBJ1-5	CASSSTTGGRYSNQPQHF
few	TRBV4-3	TRBJ1-2	CASSQVSGTKSYGYTF
few	TRBV12-3/TRBV12-4	TRBJ2-7	CASRRTTNGWWEQYF
-	TRBV4-2	TRBJ1-6	CASSQNPGAQNSPLHF
-	TRBV7-2	TRBJ1-6	CASSQGRASLGNSPLHF
-	TRBV9	TRBJ2-3	CASSTTSGGSTDTQYF
few	TRBV2	TRBJ2-7	CASSKTGAVIDEQYF
few	TRBV12-3/TRBV12-4	TRBJ1-2	CASRPWDRSLNYGYTF
few	TRBV12-3/TRBV12-4	TRBJ2-1	CASTLRQGGNEQFF
few	TRBV4-2	TRBJ2-2	CASSPAKGNTGELFF
few	TRBV10-3	TRBJ2-2	CAIRGTSGGLNTGELFF
-	TRBV12-3/TRBV12-4	TRBJ2-3	CASRGDWTDTQYF
-	TRBV25-1	TRBJ2-3	CASSVEVDGTSTDTQYF
few	TRBV15	TRBJ2-1	CATSRVDGGRYNEQFF
-	TRBV4-1	TRBJ2-7	CASSQDRLGAGSLEQYF
few	TRBV20-1	TRBJ2-7	CSANPRRGVPYEQYF
-	TRBV12-3/TRBV12-4	TRBJ1-3	CASSGDRDGNTIYF